The T cell receptor (beta chain) described here comes from a study of shared clonotypes between healthy human individuals. Germline V gives CDR1 SGHTA, CDR2 FQGNSA. The J segment lost 14 bases and the V segment lost 3 bases, leaving 14 bases of the junction unmatched. This CDR3 is 15 amino acids long. As to this clone: One base separates it from a far larger clone, so it is likely a read error. Other DNA sequences in the sample encode the same CDR3.

Unsorted PBMC replicate PCRs drew on roughly 290 ng DNA, representing tens of thousands of T cell genomes. Sequencing was performed with immunoSEQ multiplex PCR; in TCRdb, only in-frame clones are kept and a portion is missing. The table includes some 530,000 clones, over 70% detected once. This TCR derives from a woman between 40 and 55 years old in good health. Some clones in this sample may be carry-over from other donors' samples. This chain connects TRBV7-2 to TRBJ2-5; 11 bases line up with TRBD2. The sample taken for sequencing was PBMCs. The CDR3 protein is CASSFLAGGPGGQYF. DNA of the CDR3: TGTGCCAGCAGCTTCCTAGCGGGAGGACCGGGGGGCCAATACTTC. Complete variable domain (other parts from reference TRBV7-2 and TRBJ2-5): GAGVSQSPSNKVTEKGKDVELRCDPISGHTALYWYRQSLGQGLEFLIYFQGNSAPDKSGLPSDRFSAERTGGSVSTLTIQRTQQEDSAVYLCASSFLAGGPGGQYFGPGTRLLVL.